The T cell receptor beta chain under discussion was sequenced for a study of T-cell reconstitution after alpha-beta-depleted transplantation in children. The CDR3 runs 13 residues. Trimming removed 8 bases from V and 1 base from J; junction bases left unmatched: 2. Germline V gene data show CDR1 as ENHRY and CDR2 as SYGVKD. About this clonotype: Antigen unknown.

TCRbeta library preparation incorporated unique molecular identifiers. TCRdb recomputed calls from the PCR reads with MiXCR, one row per CDR3 protein. The table shows a few hundred thousand distinct CDR3 sequences, with about 25% occurring only once. Whole-study results and caveats: About two months after transplant, alpha-beta T cells reportedly came from several hundred expanded graft clones.

This sequence originates from a girl under 10 years old with Fanconi anemia, due to receive a stem cell transplant. V and J are TRBV10-3 and TRBJ2-5; 9 nucleotides align to TRBD1. This material consisted of PBMCs, taken before TCRalphabeta/CD19-depleted stem cell transplant. The CDR3 DNA sequence: TGTGCCATCGGACAGGGGCTCCAAGAGACCCAGTACTTC. This gives the protein CAIGQGLQETQYF.